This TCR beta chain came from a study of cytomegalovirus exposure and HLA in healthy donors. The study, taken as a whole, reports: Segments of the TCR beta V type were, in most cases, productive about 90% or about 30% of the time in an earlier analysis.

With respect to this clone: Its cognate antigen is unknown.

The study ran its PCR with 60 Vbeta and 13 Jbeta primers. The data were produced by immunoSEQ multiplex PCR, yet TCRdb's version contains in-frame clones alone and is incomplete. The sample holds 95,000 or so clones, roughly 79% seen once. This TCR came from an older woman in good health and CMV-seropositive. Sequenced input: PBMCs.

This chain's CDR3 is CASSSPGQSATNEKLFF. CDR3 DNA sequence: TGTGCCAGCAGCTCCCCTGGACAGAGTGCAACTAATGAAAAACTGTTTTTT. The V gene is TRBV7-2, the J gene TRBJ1-4; possibly TRBD1 for D (6 bases). Germline V CDR1 and CDR2: SGHTA, FQGNSA. The CDR3 sequence is 17 residues long. The V and J ends lost 4 bases and 0 bases respectively, with 15 bases between them.